This T cell receptor beta chain originates from a study of blood T cell repertoires in COVID-19. Study summary: Specimens from acute and convalescent COVID-19 originated in the United States, Italy and Spain. PBMCs, B-cell-depleted T cells, or T cells provided the cDNA or gDNA that made up the material.

The germline V gene has CDR1 MGHRA and CDR2 YSYEKL. With 0 bases removed from V and 2 bases from J, the gap between germline ends came to 8 bases. The CDR3 is 14 residues long. In the authors' workflow: Amplification of reference gene primers provided the estimated nucleated cell counts. The data were produced by immunoSEQ multiplex PCR, yet TCRdb's version contains in-frame clones alone and is incomplete. The V and J calls and clone size come from that table; D and trimming were worked out from the DNA. The repertoire holds about 120,000 clones, with approximately 80% as singletons. This chain joins TRBV4-1 and TRBJ2-7; tentatively, D is TRBD2 (6 bases). The source material was peripheral blood. The sequence came from a human donor in a cohort sampled during active COVID-19. The CDR3, as DNA: TGCGCCAGCAGCCAAGACCCGGGAGCCTACGAGCAGTACTTC. Translated: CASSQDPGAYEQYF.